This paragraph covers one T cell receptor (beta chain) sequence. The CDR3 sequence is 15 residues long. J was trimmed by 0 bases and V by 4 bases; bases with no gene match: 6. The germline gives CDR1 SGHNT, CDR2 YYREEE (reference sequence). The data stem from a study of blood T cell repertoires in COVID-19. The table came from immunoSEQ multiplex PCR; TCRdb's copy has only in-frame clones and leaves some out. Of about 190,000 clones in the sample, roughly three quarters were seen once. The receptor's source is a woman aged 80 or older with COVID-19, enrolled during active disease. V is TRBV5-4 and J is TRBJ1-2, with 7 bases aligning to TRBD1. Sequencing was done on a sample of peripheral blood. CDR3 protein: CASSANRGSNYGYTF. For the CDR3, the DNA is TGTGCCAGCAGCGCAAACAGGGGATCTAACTATGGCTACACCTTC.